Following are 9 T cell receptor beta chains from one sample sequenced in a study of OX40 agonist ivuxolimab in advanced cancers. Data came from immunoSEQ multiplex PCR; TCRdb stores just in-frame clones and leaves some out. The sample records around 60,000 clones, about 85% being singletons. The material sequenced was CD4+ or CD8+ T cells sorted from blood, taken in a trial of the OX40 agonist ivuxolimab. Source of these receptors: an adult with an advanced solid tumor such as melanoma, head and neck, liver or kidney cancer.

The chain couples TRBV5-1 to TRBJ2-1, with TRBD2 matching 13 bases. V shed 0 bases, J shed 1 base, and the junction held 10 bases outside the gene matches. The length of the CDR3 is 20 residues. CDR1 and CDR2 from the germline V gene are SGHRS and YFSETQ. The chain's CDR3 is CASSLARGLAGTGSYNEQFF. The CDR3 DNA follows: TGCGCCAGCAGCTTGGCCAGGGGACTAGCGGGGACTGGTTCCTACAATGAGCAGTTCTTC.

This chain links TRBV7-3 with TRBJ2-2; TRBD1 matches 11 bases. V was pared by 5 bases and J by 4 bases, with 3 bases of the junction left unmatched. Germline V gene sequence: CDR1 SGHTA, CDR2 FQGTGA. CDR3 length: 15 residues. In DNA form, the CDR3 reads TGTGCCAGCAGCACGGGACAGGGGGTCACCGGGGAGCTGTTTTTT. As protein: CASSTGQGVTGELFF.

The V call is TRBV5-6, the J call TRBJ1-2; tentative D call: TRBD1 (6 bases). In germline, CDR1 is SGHDT, CDR2 YYEEEE. This CDR3 spans 15 amino acids. With 4 bases removed from V and 3 bases from J, the gap between germline ends came to 16 bases. In nucleotides, the CDR3 is TGTGCCAGCAGCCCCCAAGGACAGTTCGACTATGGCTACACCTTC. The encoded protein is CASSPQGQFDYGYTF.

V is TRBV19 and J is TRBJ2-7; 12 bases agree with TRBD2. CDR1 is LNHDA and CDR2 is SQIVND in the germline V gene (reference sequence). With V trimmed by 5 bases and J by 8 bases, 7 bases remained unmatched. This CDR3 has 14 amino acids. The CDR3 nucleotides read TGTGCCAGTAGTGCGACTAGCGGGAGAGGGAAGCAGTACTTC. Residues: CASSATSGRGKQYF.

V gene TRBV11-2 combines with J gene TRBJ2-7, with D maybe TRBD2 (6 bases). The CDR3 sequence is 14 residues long. Germline V gene data show CDR1 as SGHAT and CDR2 as FQNNGV. The V end lost 0 bases, the J end lost 0 bases, and 6 bases lay between the germline ends. CDR3 residues: CASSLEEGSYEQYF. In DNA form, the CDR3 reads TGTGCCAGCAGCTTAGAGGAGGGCTCCTACGAGCAGTACTTC.

The chain links TRBV4-1 to TRBJ2-4, with 10 bases fitting TRBD1. The CDR3 runs 18 residues. The V gene end was trimmed by 3 bases and the J gene end by 2 bases; junction bases not matched to a gene: 10. CDR1 is MGHRA, CDR2 YSYEKL, per germline. The CDR3 coding sequence is TGCGCCAGCAGCCACCGCTCGCAGGACAGGGGGACCAAAAACATTCAGTACTTC. Translating gives CASSHRSQDRGTKNIQYF.

A few counts support this clone. The rearrangement joins TRBV7-3 to TRBJ2-7; D unresolved. CDR3 size: 13 residues. The V end was cut by 4 bases, the J end by 5 bases, with 12 bases between. Germline V lookup: CDR1 SGHTA, CDR2 FQGTGA. CDR3 in amino acids: CASSSEFGDEQYF. Here the CDR3 DNA reads TGTGCCAGCAGCTCGGAGTTTGGGGACGAGCAGTACTTC.

This chain links TRBV6-6 with TRBJ2-5; 7 nucleotides line up with TRBD2. This CDR3 region has 14 residues. Losses at the gene ends were 6 bases for V and 5 bases for J; bases not matched to a gene: 9. The V gene's germline CDR1 is MNHNY and CDR2 SVGAGI (reference sequence). The CDR3: CASRYHGGTETQYF. For the CDR3, the DNA is TGTGCCAGCAGGTACCACGGGGGGACGGAGACCCAGTACTTC.

This rearrangement joins TRBV6-6 to TRBJ1-3, with D possibly being TRBD1 (6 bases). The CDR3 extends over 15 amino acids. V shed 0 bases and J shed 5 bases, with 11 bases lying between them. From germline, CDR1 is MNHNY and CDR2 SVGAGI (reference sequence). This CDR3 reads CASSYSIGGRNTIYF. CDR3 nucleotide sequence: TGTGCCAGCAGTTACTCGATTGGGGGCCGAAACACCATATATTTT.